This passage covers 12 T cell receptor beta chains from one sample sequenced in a study of early T cells in non-severe SARS-CoV-2 infection. A single record per CDR3 protein comes from TCRdb applying MiXCR to the 5' RACE reads. The data hold 60,000 or so distinct CDR3 sequences, with more than 9% observed a single time. The sequenced sample consisted of whole blood. The receptor set was obtained from an adult who was a healthcare worker with PCR-confirmed SARS-CoV-2 infection or an uninfected control (not recorded which).

This clonotype was observed a few times. J is TRBJ2-3 and V is TRBV30; D is uncertain. The germline gives CDR1 GTSNPN, CDR2 SVGIG (reference sequence). Trimming removed 1 base at V and 0 bases at J, with 14 bases between. This CDR3 region has 16 residues. The CDR3 sequence is CAWSDRPHTSTDTQYF. The DNA of the CDR3 is TGTGCCTGGAGTGATCGGCCACACACTAGCACAGATACGCAGTATTTT.

Within the sample, this clonotype is medium-sized (0.01 to 0.1%). The genes are TRBV7-2 and TRBJ2-7; a weak D match, TRBD1 (7 bases). The germline CDR1 and CDR2 sequences are SGHTA and FQGNSA. V lost 4 bases and J 7 bases, leaving 14 bases between the germline ends. This CDR3 is built from 13 residues. In DNA, the CDR3 is TGTGCCAGCAGCTCCGGACAGGCGGGAGAGCAGTACTTC. Protein: CASSSGQAGEQYF.

V and J are TRBV27 and TRBJ2-5, with D possibly matching TRBD1 (6 bases). CDR3 length equals 16 residues. The V gene's germline CDR1 is MNHEY and CDR2 SMNVEV (reference sequence). V gave up 0 bases and J gave up 2 bases, with 13 bases separating them. This CDR3 reads CASSLSRTAVQETQYF. The CDR3 coding sequence is TGTGCCAGCAGTTTATCTCGGACAGCCGTGCAAGAGACCCAGTACTTC.

This clonotype was counted at least ten times. V gene TRBV18 combines with J gene TRBJ2-2; D gene unclear. Trimming pared 1 base from V and 3 bases from J, leaving 6 bases between. This CDR3 contains 14 residues. Germline V gives CDR1 KGHSH, CDR2 LQKENI. The CDR3 is CASSPQGYTGELFF. CDR3 coding DNA: TGTGCCAGCTCACCACAGGGATACACCGGGGAGCTGTTTTTT. The whole variable domain, remainder taken from reference TRBV18 and TRBJ2-2, is NAGVMQNPRHLVRRRGQEARLRCSPMKGHSHVYWYRQLPEEGLKFMVYLQKENIIDESGMPKERFSAEFPKEGPSILRIQQVVRGDSAAYFCASSPQGYTGELFFGEGSRLTVL.

The chain is built from TRBV11-2 and TRBJ2-7, with D hard to call. V lost 5 bases, J lost 5 bases, and 10 bases lay in between. The CDR3 covers 12 residues. Germline V gives CDR1 SGHAT, CDR2 FQNNGV. This CDR3 reads CASSTTVDEQYF. As DNA, the CDR3 is TGTGCCAGCAGCACTACGGTCGACGAGCAGTACTTC.

The chain uses TRBV25-1 and TRBJ2-1; 7 positions agree with TRBD1. The CDR3 extends over 13 amino acids. V trimming: 9 bases; J trimming: 0 bases; junction bases outside the gene matches: 2. Per the germline V gene, CDR1 is MGHDK and CDR2 is SYGVNS. The CDR3 region has the DNA TGTGCCAGTAGACAGGGCTCCTACAATGAGCAGTTCTTC. Translating gives CASRQGSYNEQFF.

This clonotype was recorded many times. V is TRBV20-1 and J is TRBJ2-3; 8 nucleotides line up with TRBD2. The germline CDR1 and CDR2 sequences are DFQATT and SNEGSKA (reference sequence). Trimming took 3 bases from V and 2 from J; bases not matched to a gene: 7. The CDR3 contains 15 residues. This CDR3 reads CSASRSSGYTDTQYF. CDR3 DNA: TGCAGTGCTAGTCGGTCTAGCGGGTACACAGATACGCAGTATTTT.

The chain employs TRBV29-1 and TRBJ2-2, with D possibly TRBD1 on 6 matching bases. Deletions cut 7 bases from V and 2 bases from J, with 14 bases between. Germline V lookup: CDR1 SQVTM, CDR2 ANQGSEA. There are 14 residues in the CDR3. The CDR3 DNA sequence: TGCAGCGCCCCATTACAGGGAAACACCGGGGAGCTGTTTTTT. Translation gives CSAPLQGNTGELFF.

This clonotype was observed a few times. V gene TRBV20-1 combines with J gene TRBJ1-1, with D tentatively TRBD1 (6 bases). The V gene's germline CDR1 is DFQATT and CDR2 SNEGSKA (reference sequence). The V and J ends lost 6 bases and 4 bases respectively, with 12 bases between them. CDR3 size: 12 residues. This CDR3 reads CSAKGGPTEAFF. Written as DNA, the CDR3 is TGCAGTGCAAAAGGGGGACCCACTGAAGCTTTCTTT.

This clonotype was detected many times. This chain connects TRBV12-3 or TRBV12-4 to TRBJ1-5; weak D call: TRBD1 (5 bases). Trimming pared 4 bases from V and 5 bases from J, leaving 9 bases between. This CDR3 has 13 residues. CDR3 in DNA: TGTGCCAGCAGTTCAGGGAGGGATCAGCCCCAGCATTTT. Protein product: CASSSGRDQPQHF.

By share, this clonotype ranks as medium-sized. The rearrangement links TRBV2 to TRBJ2-2; 7 bases line up with TRBD1. The CDR3 extends over 15 amino acids. The J segment lost 4 bases and the V segment lost 6 bases, leaving 8 bases of the junction unmatched. Germline values: CDR1 SNHLY, CDR2 FYNNEI. In nucleotides, the CDR3 is TGTGCCAGCAGAAGACAGGGAATGGGCACCGGGGAGCTGTTTTTT. Translated, it gives CASRRQGMGTGELFF. The full variable domain, with the rest looked up from reference TRBV2 and TRBJ2-2, is EPEVTQTPSHQVTQMGQEVILRCVPISNHLYFYWYRQILGQKVEFLVSFYNNEISEKSEIFDDQFSVERPDGSNFTLKIRSTKLEDSAMYFCASRRQGMGTGELFFGEGSRLTVL.

This clonotype has ten or more counts. V is TRBV7-2 and J is TRBJ2-3, with 9 nucleotides matching TRBD2. The CDR3 runs 14 residues. The germline gives CDR1 SGHTA, CDR2 FQGNSA. V lost 11 bases, J lost 6 bases, and 12 bases stayed unmatched. For the CDR3, the DNA is TGTGCCTGTGCGACTAGCGGATATACGGATACGCAGTATTTT. Its protein product is CACATSGYTDTQYF.